The 11 T cell receptor beta chains below were found in one sample sequenced in a study of cytomegalovirus exposure and HLA in healthy donors. It was with 60 Vbeta and 13 Jbeta primers that the PCR ran. Generated by immunoSEQ multiplex PCR, the TCRdb table keeps only in-frame clones and is missing some. The sample carries 200,000 to 250,000 clones, more than 65% recorded once. Sample: PBMCs. These receptors came from a woman aged 25-40 years in good health and CMV-seronegative.

The chain links TRBV19 to TRBJ1-2; tentatively, D is TRBD1 (5 bases). With 1 base removed from V and 7 bases from J, the gap between germline ends came to 13 bases. CDR1 and CDR2 (germline): LNHDA, SQIVND (reference sequence). The CDR3 has 14 amino acids. The CDR3 spells CASSIVGLTSGYTF. For the CDR3, the DNA is TGTGCCAGTAGTATAGTGGGACTCACATCTGGCTACACCTTC.

Remarks on this clone: An end of the junction differs from the germline gene, which may be a read error. The chain uses TRBV10-3 and TRBJ1-2; D not certain. Germline CDR1 ENHRY, CDR2 SYGVKD. CDR3 length: 13 residues. CDR3 loop: CVISTEVDYGYTF. CDR3 sequence (DNA): TGTGTCATCAGCACTGAGGTAGACTATGGCTACACCTTC.

The chain recombines TRBV11-3 with TRBJ2-3; 7 bases line up with TRBD2. V trimming: 5 bases; J trimming: 5 bases; junction bases outside the gene matches: 4. CDR1 and CDR2 from the germline V gene are SGHNT and YENEEA. The CDR3 is made up of 13 amino acids. The CDR3 loop is CASSIGRGDTQYF. In DNA, the CDR3 is TGTGCCAGCAGCATAGGGAGGGGAGATACGCAGTATTTT. The variable domain in full, with the rest retrieved from reference TRBV11-3 and TRBJ2-3, is EAGVVQSPRYKIIEKKQPVAFWCNPISGHNTLYWYLQNLGQGPELLIRYENEEAVDDSQLPKDRFSAERLKGVDSTLKIQPAELGDSAVYLCASSIGRGDTQYFGPGTRLTVL.

The J gene is TRBJ2-3, the V gene TRBV20-1, with D tentatively TRBD2 (5 bases). V was trimmed by 4 bases and J by 5 bases, leaving 7 bases between them. CDR3 length: 11 amino acids. CDR1 and CDR2 from the germline V gene are DFQATT and SNEGSKA (reference sequence). The CDR3 region is CSAKRGDTQYF. The CDR3 bases are TGCAGTGCTAAACGGGGAGATACGCAGTATTTT.

The table lists this clone with a count of one. This rearrangement joins TRBV5-1 to TRBJ2-2; 9 nucleotides align to TRBD2. This CDR3 spans 16 amino acids. V gave up 0 bases and J gave up 5 bases; unmatched junction bases: 5. CDR1 is SGHRS, CDR2 YFSETQ, per germline. The CDR3 region has the DNA TGCGCCAGCAGCTTGGTTAGCGGGGGTTCGACCGGGGAGCTGTTTTTT. Protein product: CASSLVSGGSTGELFF. Variable domain in full (rest from reference TRBV5-1 and TRBJ2-2): KAGVTQTPRYLIKTRGQQVTLSCSPISGHRSVSWYQQTPGQGLQFLFEYFSETQRNKGNFPGRFSGRQFSNSRSEMNVSTLELGDSALYLCASSLVSGGSTGELFFGEGSRLTVL.

The chain is built from TRBV7-2 and TRBJ2-1; TRBD2 agrees at 12 bases. The CDR3 runs to 19 residues. CDR1 and CDR2 (germline): SGHTA, FQGNSA. Trimming cost V 1 base and J 4 bases; bases outside gene matches: 11. The DNA of the CDR3 is TGTGCCAGCAGCTTAGGACCGCTAGCGGGGGGGCGAGGTTACAATGAGCAGTTCTTC. It encodes CASSLGPLAGGRGYNEQFF. Full variable domain (remainder filled in from reference TRBV7-2 and TRBJ2-1): GAGVSQSPSNKVTEKGKDVELRCDPISGHTALYWYRQSLGQGLEFLIYFQGNSAPDKSGLPSDRFSAERTGGSVSTLTIQRTQQEDSAVYLCASSLGPLAGGRGYNEQFFGPGTRLTVL.

The CDR3 is CAWSDPGLAGYKNIQYF. CDR3 bases: TGTGCCTGGAGTGACCCTGGACTAGCGGGCTACAAAAACATTCAGTACTTC. This chain uses TRBV30 with TRBJ2-4, with TRBD2 identical over 11 bases. The CDR3 sequence is 17 residues long. Trimming cost V 1 base and J 3 bases; bases outside gene matches: 8. Germline CDR1 and CDR2: GTSNPN and SVGIG (reference sequence).

V is TRBV6-5 and J is TRBJ1-3; the D gene is possibly TRBD1 (6 bases). Trimming removed 2 bases from V and 0 bases from J, with 8 bases in between. This CDR3 has 15 residues. Germline V gives CDR1 MNHEY, CDR2 SVGAGI. The CDR3 protein is CASSYQGPSGNTIYF. In DNA form, the CDR3 reads TGTGCCAGCAGTTACCAGGGGCCCTCTGGAAACACCATATATTTT.

This chain uses TRBV30 with TRBJ1-1; the D is unclear. This CDR3 has 12 residues. Germline CDR1 and CDR2: GTSNPN and SVGIG (reference sequence). V gave up 6 bases and J gave up 1 base, with 9 bases separating them. Here the CDR3 DNA reads TGTGCCTGCACACCCTCGAACACTGAAGCTTTCTTT. Its protein is CACTPSNTEAFF.

This clone was detected a few times. Its ends do not fully match the called genes, so a read error is possible. The V call is TRBV7-7, the J call TRBJ2-1, with TRBD2 matching 9 bases. CDR1 is SSHAT and CDR2 is FNYEAQ in the germline V gene (reference sequence). The CDR3 is 16 amino acids. The CDR3 DNA reads as TGTGCTAGCAGCTTAGCGTTGGCTAGCGGGGACAATGAGCAGTTCTTC. It specifies CASSLALASGDNEQFF.

The V call is TRBV5-1, the J call TRBJ1-1; a possible D gene is TRBD1 (6 bases). The V end was cut by 0 bases, the J end by 4 bases, with 19 bases between. The germline V gene has CDR1 SGHRS and CDR2 YFSETQ. The CDR3 loop spans 17 amino acids. The CDR3 spells CASSLAGAGRGGTEAFF. DNA of the CDR3: TGCGCCAGCAGCTTGGCCGGGGCAGGGAGAGGGGGCACTGAAGCTTTCTTT.